This T cell receptor beta chain was obtained from a study of T cell repertoires in ileal Crohn's disease. Study-wide context: About half of patients got postoperative therapy: under twelve thiopurines, approximately 18 anti-TNF.

Overall study findings and caveats: Every patient over 26.8% clonality showed endoscopic recurrence.

The CDR3 loop spans 14 amino acids. V dropped 3 bases and J dropped 8 bases, with 16 bases sitting between them. Germline-derived CDR1 and CDR2 are MDHEN and SYDVKM. This clone occurred once. Its antigen remains unknown. TCRB immunosequencing input was roughly 500 nanograms of biopsy DNA per sample. The method was immunoSEQ multiplex PCR; TCRdb's version includes in-frame clones alone and lacks a portion of them. The top ten hold about 4.5% of the sample, which has approximately 12,000 clones, 65% to 80% seen once. Patients were adults with ileal or ileocolonic Crohn's disease needing resection. This chain connects TRBV28 to TRBJ1-2; the D gene is possibly TRBD1 (6 bases). The clonotype originates from an adult with Crohn's disease. The sample was ileal tissue. Written as DNA, the CDR3 is TGTGCCAGCAGTTTGATTCAGGGGATCGTAGGCTACACCTTC. Its protein product is CASSLIQGIVGYTF.